This T cell receptor beta chain appears in the sequencing data of a study of T cell clonality in common variable immunodeficiency. Study outcomes and limitations: CVID subjects shared fewer TCRbeta clones than healthy controls did.

This clone showed up many times. Antigen specificity is unknown. The read comes to an end 3 residues before the CDR3 does, leaving the germline J gene to fill in the end. Assay used: immunoSEQ multiplex PCR; TCRdb lists only in-frame clones, some missing. The repertoire yields over 35,000 clones, none seen only once; the top ten contain approximately 0.68%. V lost 4 bases and J lost 5, with 9 bases in between. CDR1 and CDR2 from the germline V gene are LGHDT and YNNKEL (reference sequence). This CDR3 is 13 amino acids long. The receptor's source is a person aged 18 to 75 in good health. This chain connects TRBV3-1 (or the pseudogene TRBV3-2) to TRBJ2-4; D may be TRBD1 (6 bases). The sequenced sample was peripheral blood mononuclear cells. The sequenced part of the CDR3 DNA is TGTGCCAGCAGCCTTAACAGGGAAAACATT. Its protein product is CASSLNRENI. The CDR3 reads in full as CASSLNRENIQYF.